Listed below are T cell receptor beta chains from one sample, sequenced in a study of CD8 T cells in Susac syndrome. TCRdb called the immunoSEQ multiplex PCR reads again in MiXCR, with one record for every CDR3 protein. The repertoire consists of about 180,000 distinct CDR3 sequences, with 90% to 95% occurring once and the leading ten covering 0.15% to 0.2%. Material: CD8+ T cells from PBMCs. The receptors originated from a human donor with multiple sclerosis. Both conserved end residues are trimmed from each CDR3. A D gene is named only where the DNA matches it firmly.

V gene	J gene	D gene	CDR3 protein
TRBV29-1	TRBJ2-1	.	SGPIGTEQF
TRBV3-1	TRBJ1-1	.	ASSHLQGTPREAF
TRBV9	TRBJ1-2	TRBD1	ASSGDRARRGYT
TRBV11-2	TRBJ2-1	TRBD2	ASSINPGLANYNEQF
TRBV19	TRBJ1-1	.	ASGSTEAF
TRBV9	TRBJ1-1	.	ASSPTSGSVTEAF
TRBV2	TRBJ2-7	.	ASMGTWAREQY
TRBV20-1	TRBJ2-5	.	SARDTNTFGGETQY
TRBV5-1	TRBJ2-1	.	ASSLGDRTYNEQF
TRBV7-9	TRBJ2-7	TRBD1	ASSLGTGSSYEQY
TRBV9	TRBJ2-1	.	ASSVDVVDEQF
TRBV27	TRBJ2-5	.	ASSLRGTRTQY
TRBV13	TRBJ1-2	TRBD1	ASSRQGNYGYT
TRBV7-2	TRBJ2-5	.	ASSLALATETQY
TRBV7-9	TRBJ2-1	.	ASSFQASPYNEQF
TRBV6-1	TRBJ2-1	.	ASSVQGAYNEQF
TRBV4-1	TRBJ2-5	.	ASSQATLQETQY
TRBV9	TRBJ2-5	TRBD2	ASSVDPAGRQETQY
TRBV20-1	TRBJ2-7	.	SASLSRDLYEQY
TRBV3-1	TRBJ2-7	.	ASSQEVGARFYEQY
TRBV5-1	TRBJ2-7	.	ASSLGGPSYEQY
TRBV25-1	TRBJ1-2	.	ASSDGSNYGYT
TRBV3-1	TRBJ2-3	.	ASSRRVTDTQY
TRBV6-5	TRBJ2-2	.	ASRAYTGELF
TRBV15	TRBJ2-1	.	ATSRVGRTNYNEQF
TRBV12-3/TRBV12-4	TRBJ2-5	.	ASSGRGHETQY
TRBV3-1	TRBJ1-5	.	ASSQGTALNQPQH
TRBV29-1	TRBJ2-7	.	SVRPGGAYEQY
TRBV5-1	TRBJ2-7	.	ASSLSVSYEQY
TRBV7-9	TRBJ2-7	.	ASSLASAGRSYEQY
TRBV12-3/TRBV12-4	TRBJ2-7	.	ASSFLGVSEQY
TRBV5-4	TRBJ2-7	TRBD2	ASSAGLSYEQY
TRBV3-1	TRBJ2-1	.	ASSTDSYNEQF
TRBV10-3	TRBJ1-1	TRBD1	AISTRQGTNTEAF
TRBV27	TRBJ2-5	.	ASSCRDGTPETQY
TRBV27	TRBJ2-3	TRBD2	ASSLSGRVADTDTQY
TRBV6-5	TRBJ2-1	TRBD2	ASSGGLAGDNEQF
TRBV29-1	TRBJ1-1	.	SVGGLTEAF
TRBV29-1	TRBJ1-2	.	SVERAVPYGYT
TRBV12-3/TRBV12-4	TRBJ1-5	.	ASSLLGWGQPGAQH
TRBV27	TRBJ2-3	TRBD2	ASSLWGLAGADTQY
TRBV7-6	TRBJ1-6	TRBD1	ASSLLKTGPGAPLH
TRBV20-1	TRBJ2-3	.	SAPVKDSTQITDTQY
TRBV7-9	TRBJ2-1	.	ASTGRDTAPNEQF
TRBV6-5	TRBJ2-1	TRBD2	ASSYELAGGSEQF
TRBV12-3/TRBV12-4	TRBJ2-3	TRBD2	ASSPRTSGGAGTDTQY
TRBV20-1	TRBJ2-7	.	SAKLKGQPEQY
TRBV29-1	TRBJ1-1	.	SVSPRGILGEAF
TRBV5-6	TRBJ1-1	.	ASSGVGRTNTEAF
TRBV7-9	TRBJ2-5	TRBD2	ASSLAGGLAEETQY
TRBV20-1	TRBJ2-1	TRBD2	SAFLRTSGRHHHNEQF
TRBV29-1	TRBJ1-2	TRBD1	SVLGTGVDGYT
TRBV29-1	TRBJ2-2	.	SVVVGTGELF
TRBV12-3/TRBV12-4	TRBJ2-1	.	ASAEQGGPYNEQF
TRBV29-1	TRBJ2-3	TRBD2	SVGASGTLLSTDTQY
TRBV15	TRBJ2-3	.	ATSSARGQFVPDTQY
TRBV28	TRBJ2-3	.	ASSFISTQY